This TCR beta chain was sequenced during a study of cytomegalovirus exposure and HLA in healthy donors. V shed 8 bases and J 1 base; nucleotides not matched to a gene: 11. The CDR3 length is 16 residues. CDR1 LNHDA and CDR2 SQIVND come from the germline V gene (reference sequence). This clone was detected once. Its target is not known. Researchers ran the PCR with 60 Vbeta and 13 Jbeta primers. Original processing methods: An analysis that came later counted 80 million or so unique TCR beta chains, around 12 million shared. Only in-frame clones appear in the TCRdb table, and some are missing; sequencing was by immunoSEQ multiplex PCR. V and J calls and clone size are as listed in that table; D and trimming were resolved from the DNA. This table has approximately 110,000 clones, around 67% appearing once. Study conclusions and caveats: Among the CMV-associated chains, a few were confirmed in vitro as specific for CMV antigens. Analyzed later, association rates of TCRs varied across HLA loci, with DRB1 most and HLA-C fewest.

The TCR was taken from a man aged 55 to 70 in good health and CMV-seropositive. V is TRBV19 and J is TRBJ1-2; TRBD1 aligns across 9 bases. The sample taken for sequencing was PBMCs. The DNA for the CDR3 is TGTGCCAGTGGACAGGGGCGAACTCACCTTAACTATGGCTACACCTTC. It specifies CASGQGRTHLNYGYTF.